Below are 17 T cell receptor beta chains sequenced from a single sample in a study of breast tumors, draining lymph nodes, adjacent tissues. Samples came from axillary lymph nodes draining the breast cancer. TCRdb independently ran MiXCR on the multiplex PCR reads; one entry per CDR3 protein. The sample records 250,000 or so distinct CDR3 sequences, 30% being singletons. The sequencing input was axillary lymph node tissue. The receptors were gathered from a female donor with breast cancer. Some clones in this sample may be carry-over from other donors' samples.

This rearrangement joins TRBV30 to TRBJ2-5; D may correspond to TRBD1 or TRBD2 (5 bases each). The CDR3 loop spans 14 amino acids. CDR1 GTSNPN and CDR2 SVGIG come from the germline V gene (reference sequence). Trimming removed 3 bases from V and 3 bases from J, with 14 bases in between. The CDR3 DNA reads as TGTGCCTGGAGCCGAGGGTTAGGGGAAGAGACCCAGTACTTC. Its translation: CAWSRGLGEETQYF.

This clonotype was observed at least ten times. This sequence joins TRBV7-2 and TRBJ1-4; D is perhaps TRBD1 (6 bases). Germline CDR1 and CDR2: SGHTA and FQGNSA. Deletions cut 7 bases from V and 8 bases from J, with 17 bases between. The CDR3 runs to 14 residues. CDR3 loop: CASTLGGAGEKLFF. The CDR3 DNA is TGTGCCAGCACCCTTGGGGGGGCAGGGGAAAAACTGTTTTTT.

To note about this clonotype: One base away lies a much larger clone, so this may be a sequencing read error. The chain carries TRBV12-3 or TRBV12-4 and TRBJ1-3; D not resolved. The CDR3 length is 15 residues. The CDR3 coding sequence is TGTGCCAGCAGCCTACTAGGGTTTTCTGGAAACACCATGTATTTT. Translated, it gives CASSLLGFSGNTMYF.

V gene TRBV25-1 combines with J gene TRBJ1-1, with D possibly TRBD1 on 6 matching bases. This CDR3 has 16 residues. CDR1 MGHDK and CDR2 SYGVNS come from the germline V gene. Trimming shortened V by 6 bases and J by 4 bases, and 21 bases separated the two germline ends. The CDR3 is CASRKTGPTRFTEAFF. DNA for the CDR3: TGTGCCAGCAGGAAAACAGGGCCGACCCGATTCACTGAAGCTTTCTTT.

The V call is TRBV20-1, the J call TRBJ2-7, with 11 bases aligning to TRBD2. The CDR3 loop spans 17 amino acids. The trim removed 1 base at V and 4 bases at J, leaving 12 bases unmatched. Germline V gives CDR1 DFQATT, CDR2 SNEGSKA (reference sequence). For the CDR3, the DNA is TGCAGTGCTAGAGGCCCCCCCATAGCGGGAGGGCTTTACGAGCAGTACTTC. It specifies CSARGPPIAGGLYEQYF.

CDR3 bases: TGTGCCCGCGCCCCTTGGGGGGATCCCGGGGAGCTGTTTTTT. It is translated as CARAPWGDPGELFF. The chain combines TRBV5-4 with TRBJ2-2; tentative D call: TRBD2 (6 bases). Trimming removed 10 bases from V and 6 bases from J, with 19 bases in between. Germline-derived CDR1 and CDR2 are SGHNT and YYREEE (reference sequence). The CDR3 sequence is 14 residues long.

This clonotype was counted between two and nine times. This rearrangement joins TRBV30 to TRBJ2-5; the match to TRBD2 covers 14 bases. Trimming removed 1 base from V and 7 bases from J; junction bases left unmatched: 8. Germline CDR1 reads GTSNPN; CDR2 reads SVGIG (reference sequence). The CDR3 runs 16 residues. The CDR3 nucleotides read TGTGCCTGGAGTGCGGGACTAGCGGGAGTAGGAGGGACCCAGTACTTC. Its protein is CAWSAGLAGVGGTQYF. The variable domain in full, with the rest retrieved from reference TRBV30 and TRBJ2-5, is SQTIHQWPATLVQPVGSPLSLECTVEGTSNPNLYWYRQAAGRGLQLLFYSVGIGQISSEVPQNLSASRPQDRQFILSSKKLLLSDSGFYLCAWSAGLAGVGGTQYFGPGTRLLVL.

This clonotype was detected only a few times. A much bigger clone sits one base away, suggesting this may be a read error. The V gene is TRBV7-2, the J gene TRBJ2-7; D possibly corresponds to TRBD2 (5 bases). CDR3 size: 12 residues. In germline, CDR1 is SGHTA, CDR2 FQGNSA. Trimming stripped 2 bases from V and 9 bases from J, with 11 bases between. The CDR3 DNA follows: TGTGCCAGCAGCTTATTAGCGCGCGTGCAGTACTTC. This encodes CASSLLARVQYF.

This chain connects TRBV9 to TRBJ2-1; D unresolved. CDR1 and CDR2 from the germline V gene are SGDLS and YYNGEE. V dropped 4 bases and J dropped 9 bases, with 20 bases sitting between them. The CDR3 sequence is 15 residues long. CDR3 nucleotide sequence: TGTGCCAGCAGCTTCTTATCGGTGACGTTGGGTGAGCAGTTCTTC. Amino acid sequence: CASSFLSVTLGEQFF.

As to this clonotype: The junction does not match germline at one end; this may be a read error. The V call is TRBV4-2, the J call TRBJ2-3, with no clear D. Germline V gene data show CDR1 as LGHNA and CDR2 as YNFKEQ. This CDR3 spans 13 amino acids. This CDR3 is CASSPLGTDTQCF. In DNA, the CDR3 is TGTGCCAGCAGCCCCTTGGGCACAGATACGCAGTGTTTT.

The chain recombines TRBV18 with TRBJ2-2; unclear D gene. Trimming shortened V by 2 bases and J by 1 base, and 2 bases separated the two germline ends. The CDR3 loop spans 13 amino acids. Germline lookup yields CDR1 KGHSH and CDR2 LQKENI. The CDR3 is CASSPENTGELFF. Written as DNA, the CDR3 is TGTGCCAGCTCACCAGAGAACACCGGGGAGCTGTTTTTT.

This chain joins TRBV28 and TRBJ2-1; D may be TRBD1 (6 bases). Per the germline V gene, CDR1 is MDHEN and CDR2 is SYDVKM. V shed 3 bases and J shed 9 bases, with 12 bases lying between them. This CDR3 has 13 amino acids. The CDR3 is CASSFLHRAEQFF. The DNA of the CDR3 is TGTGCCAGCAGTTTCCTTCACAGGGCTGAGCAGTTCTTC.

The CDR3 region is CARNRGDSGNTF. CDR3 nucleotide sequence: TGTGCCAGAAACAGGGGGGACTCTGGAAACACCTTC. The V gene is TRBV2, the J gene TRBJ1-2, with 8 nucleotides matching TRBD1. Trimming removed 9 bases from V and 12 bases from J; junction bases left unmatched: 12. CDR1 SNHLY and CDR2 FYNNEI come from the germline V gene. CDR3 size: 12 residues.

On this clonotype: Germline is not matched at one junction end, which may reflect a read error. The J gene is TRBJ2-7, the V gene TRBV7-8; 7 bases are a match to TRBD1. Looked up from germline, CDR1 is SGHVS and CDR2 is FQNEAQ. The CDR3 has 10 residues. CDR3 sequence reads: CASSLVSGGF. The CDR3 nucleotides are TGTGCCAGCAGCTTAGTCTCAGGGGGTTTC.

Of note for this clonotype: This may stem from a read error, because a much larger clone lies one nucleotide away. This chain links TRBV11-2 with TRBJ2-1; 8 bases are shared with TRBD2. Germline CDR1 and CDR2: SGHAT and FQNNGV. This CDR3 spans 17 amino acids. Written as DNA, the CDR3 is TGTGCCAGCAGTTTTACGGGGAGCGGGGGTTCATACAATGAGCAGCTCTTC. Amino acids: CASSFTGSGGSYNEQLF.

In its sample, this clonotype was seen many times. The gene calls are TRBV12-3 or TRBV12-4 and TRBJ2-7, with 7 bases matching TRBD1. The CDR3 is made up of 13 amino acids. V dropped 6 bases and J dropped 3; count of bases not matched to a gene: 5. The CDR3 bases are TGTGCCAGCAGAAGGACAGGATTCTACGAGCAGTACTTC. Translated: CASRRTGFYEQYF.

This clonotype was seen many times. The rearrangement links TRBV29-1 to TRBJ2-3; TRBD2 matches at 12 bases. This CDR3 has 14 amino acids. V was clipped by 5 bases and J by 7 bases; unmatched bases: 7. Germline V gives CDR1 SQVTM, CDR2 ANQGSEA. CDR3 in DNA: TGCAGCGTTAATCTAGCGGGAGGGCCAAATACGCAGTATTTT. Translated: CSVNLAGGPNTQYF.